This T cell receptor beta chain originates from a study of shared clonotypes between healthy human individuals. Study results and limitations: There were few donors, and this limited the genetic and exposure-history diversity represented.

Healthy HIV-negative adults with no recent acute infections or vaccinations were recruited as donors. Comment on this clone: Its cognate antigen is unknown.

300 ng DNA, roughly 30,000 T cell genomes, went into unsorted PBMC replicate PCRs. Unsorted PBMC DNA was sequenced on ten immunoSEQ deep assay plates. The assay was immunoSEQ multiplex PCR, and TCRdb's table has in-frame clones only and misses some. The table includes 450,000 to 500,000 clones, roughly 80% detected once. Trimming shortened V by 5 bases and J by 3 bases, and 19 bases separated the two germline ends. CDR3 length: 17 amino acids. CDR1 is MDHEN and CDR2 is SYDVKM in the germline V gene. The sequence was obtained from a woman in her 40s in good health. Some clones in this sample may be carry-over from other donors' samples. The V call is TRBV28, the J call TRBJ2-2; possible D gene TRBD2, 5 bases. Sequencing was done on a sample of PBMCs. Here the CDR3 reads CASSGSYSGSDTGELFF. DNA for the CDR3: TGTGCCAGCAGTGGGTCGTACTCGGGATCCGACACCGGGGAGCTGTTTTTT.